Each of the 30 T cell receptor beta chains below was sequenced from the same sample in a study of OX40 agonist ivuxolimab in advanced cancers. Measured with immunoSEQ multiplex PCR; TCRdb has only the in-frame clones, and not every one. The data show about 77,000 clones, roughly 86% seen once. Sequencing used CD4+ or CD8+ T cells sorted from blood, obtained in a trial of the OX40 agonist ivuxolimab. These receptors were taken from an adult with an advanced solid tumor such as melanoma, head and neck, liver or kidney cancer.

The chain carries TRBV13 and TRBJ1-1; the D is unclear. Germline V gene data show CDR1 as PRHDT and CDR2 as FYEKMQ (reference sequence). Trimming took 5 bases from V and 4 from J, leaving 14 bases between them. The CDR3 length is 14 residues. In DNA form, the CDR3 reads TGTGCCAGCAGCCTGGACGGGAGAGTCACTGAAGCTTTCTTT. Translated, it gives CASSLDGRVTEAFF.

Concerning this clone: Germline is not matched at one junction end, which may reflect a read error. This chain uses TRBV7-7 with TRBJ2-1, with unresolved D. CDR3 length equals 13 residues. Germline values: CDR1 SSHAT, CDR2 FNYEAQ (reference sequence). CDR3 residues: CASSLATANEQFF. CDR3 nucleotides: TGTGCTAGCAGCTTAGCTACCGCGAATGAGCAGTTCTTC.

This chain connects TRBV5-1 to TRBJ1-2; D may be TRBD1 (6 bases). Germline CDR1 SGHRS, CDR2 YFSETQ. There are 16 residues in the CDR3. V was cut by 0 bases and J by 2 bases, with 14 bases left in between. The CDR3 DNA reads TGCGCCAGCAGCTTGGGCCCTCAGACAGGAAACTATGGCTACACCTTC. It specifies CASSLGPQTGNYGYTF.

The chain carries TRBV2 and TRBJ1-2, with unresolved D. Germline loops: CDR1 SNHLY, CDR2 FYNNEI. V lost 6 bases and J lost 3, with 14 bases in between. The CDR3 extends over 14 amino acids. The CDR3 loop reads CASRVLLNYYGYTF. CDR3 bases: TGTGCCAGCAGGGTACTCCTCAATTACTATGGCTACACCTTC.

Note on this clone: At one boundary the junction diverges from the germline segment, which might be a read error. The V call is TRBV6-5, the J call TRBJ2-7, with 10 bases aligning to TRBD2. Germline-derived CDR1 and CDR2 are MNHEY and SVGAGI. The CDR3 has 12 residues. CDR3: CASSHSTSGYSF. CDR3 nucleotides: TGTGCCAGCAGCCACTCGACTAGCGGGTACTCATTC.

The genes are TRBV2 and TRBJ2-4; D remains ambiguous. The V gene lost 5 bases and the J gene lost 7 bases, with 18 bases spanning the gap. Germline values: CDR1 SNHLY, CDR2 FYNNEI. This CDR3 spans 15 amino acids. The CDR3 loop reads CASSPRALKGNIQYF. CDR3 coding DNA: TGTGCCAGCAGTCCTCGGGCCTTAAAGGGTAACATTCAGTACTTC.

The chain uses TRBV6-5 and TRBJ2-5, with D unresolved. Germline CDR1 is MNHEY and CDR2 is SVGAGI. V lost 5 bases and J 2 bases, leaving 9 bases between the germline ends. The CDR3 loop spans 13 amino acids. The CDR3 spells CASSETPQETQYF. The CDR3 nucleotides read TGTGCCAGCAGTGAGACACCTCAAGAGACCCAGTACTTC.

J is TRBJ2-1 and V is TRBV30; TRBD1 agrees at 8 bases. The germline V gene has CDR1 GTSNPN and CDR2 SVGIG (reference sequence). This CDR3 comprises 13 residues. The CDR3 protein is CGWDRPSYNEQFF. In DNA form, the CDR3 reads TGTGGATGGGACAGGCCTTCCTACAATGAGCAGTTCTTC.

The rearrangement links TRBV30 to TRBJ2-3; D is unresolved. The CDR3 loop spans 12 amino acids. CDR1 is GTSNPN and CDR2 is SVGIG in the germline V gene (reference sequence). With 4 bases removed from V and 6 bases from J, the gap between germline ends came to 11 bases. CDR3 sequence (DNA): TGTGCCTGGACCGGCGGATCCGATACGCAGTATTTT. Amino acids: CAWTGGSDTQYF. Full variable domain (missing parts from reference TRBV30 and TRBJ2-3): SQTIHQWPATLVQPVGSPLSLECTVEGTSNPNLYWYRQAAGRGLQLLFYSVGIGQISSEVPQNLSASRPQDRQFILSSKKLLLSDSGFYLCAWTGGSDTQYFGPGTRLTVL.

This clone was found once. The V and J genes are TRBV9 and TRBJ2-7; no clear D. The CDR3 length is 18 residues. Germline V CDR1 and CDR2: SGDLS, YYNGEE. V was trimmed by 4 bases and J by 1 base, leaving 24 bases between them. For the CDR3, the DNA is TGTGCCAGCAGCCCGACTTTTGCCTTGGACGTCCTTTCCTACGAGCAGTACTTC. Residues: CASSPTFALDVLSYEQYF.

As regards this clone: Other nucleotide sequences from this sample produce the same CDR3. This chain joins TRBV5-1 and TRBJ2-3, with 7 bases identical to TRBD1. The CDR3 has 17 residues. From germline, CDR1 is SGHRS and CDR2 YFSETQ. V shed 0 bases and J 0 bases; nucleotides not matched to a gene: 7. The CDR3 reads CASSLGLTGLSTDTQYF. The CDR3 DNA is TGCGCCAGCAGCTTGGGATTGACAGGGCTGAGCACAGATACGCAGTATTTT.

The V and J genes are TRBV30 and TRBJ2-1; 7 bases are shared with TRBD2. Germline V gene data show CDR1 as GTSNPN and CDR2 as SVGIG (reference sequence). The CDR3 contains 15 residues. With 1 base clipped from V and 12 bases from J, the junction kept 15 bases outside the gene matches. The DNA for the CDR3 is TGTGCCTGGAGTGCTGGACTCGGGAGGAGGGGATCGCAGTTCTTC. Translation: CAWSAGLGRRGSQFF.

The chain links TRBV2 to TRBJ1-1; D remains unclear. Per germline, CDR1 SNHLY and CDR2 FYNNEI. V lost 2 bases and J lost 8, with 6 bases in between. The CDR3 covers 11 residues. The chain's CDR3 is CASSELLEAFF. CDR3 bases: TGTGCCAGCAGTGAACTACTGGAAGCTTTCTTT. Supplemented by reference TRBV2 and TRBJ1-1, the full variable domain reads EPEVTQTPSHQVTQMGQEVILRCVPISNHLYFYWYRQILGQKVEFLVSFYNNEISEKSEIFDDQFSVERPDGSNFTLKIRSTKLEDSAMYFCASSELLEAFFGQGTRLTVV.

The V gene is TRBV7-8, the J gene TRBJ2-1, with TRBD2 identical over 10 bases. The J segment lost 0 bases and the V segment lost 5 bases, leaving 16 bases of the junction unmatched. Germline CDR1 is SGHVS and CDR2 is FQNEAQ. CDR3 length equals 20 residues. CDR3 DNA: TGTGCCAGCAGCCCCAGCGGGGGGGGGTCGGCGGAGGGCTCCTACAATGAGCAGTTCTTC. Protein product: CASSPSGGGSAEGSYNEQFF.

The rearrangement joins TRBV6-5 to TRBJ2-1; a possible D gene is TRBD2 (5 bases). CDR3 length: 14 residues. Germline CDR1 MNHEY, CDR2 SVGAGI. The V end was cut by 7 bases, the J end by 7 bases, with 17 bases between. This chain's CDR3 is CASNLYRDQNEQFF. CDR3 nucleotides: TGTGCCAGCAACCTATACCGGGATCAAAATGAGCAGTTCTTC.

The genes are TRBV10-3 and TRBJ1-2; no clear D gene. Looked up from germline, CDR1 is ENHRY and CDR2 is SYGVKD. V shed 0 bases and J shed 5 bases, with 16 bases lying between them. This CDR3 comprises 16 residues. The CDR3 here is CAISESLEYSKYGYTF. CDR3 DNA sequence: TGTGCCATCAGTGAGTCATTAGAATACTCCAAGTATGGCTACACCTTC.

The chain is built from TRBV6-1 and TRBJ1-1; D is undetermined. V lost 2 bases to trimming and J lost 0 bases, with 13 bases between them. CDR3 length: 16 residues. Germline V gene lookup returns CDR1 MNHNS and CDR2 SASEGT. CDR3: CASSERALPMNTEAFF. The DNA for the CDR3 is TGTGCCAGCAGTGAAAGGGCATTACCAATGAACACTGAAGCTTTCTTT.

The rearrangement joins TRBV18 to TRBJ1-5; a possible D gene is TRBD1 (6 bases). The CDR3 runs 15 residues. Germline lookup yields CDR1 KGHSH and CDR2 LQKENI. V shed 7 bases and J shed 6 bases, with 19 bases lying between them. The CDR3 region is CASCHAEVGGQPQHF. The CDR3 bases are TGTGCCAGCTGTCATGCGGAAGTAGGGGGTCAGCCCCAGCATTTT.

The V gene is TRBV15, the J gene TRBJ2-2; the D gene could be TRBD1 or TRBD2 (6 bases each). The V gene's germline CDR1 is LNHNV and CDR2 YYDKDF (reference sequence). This CDR3 has 15 amino acids. V dropped 1 base and J dropped 5 bases, with 11 bases sitting between them. The CDR3 nucleotides read TGTGCCACCAGCAGAGGGGGGGCGAGGACCGGGGAGCTGTTTTTT. Translation gives CATSRGGARTGELFF.

The chain carries TRBV7-2 and TRBJ1-4, with D possibly matching TRBD1 (5 bases). V was pared by 0 bases and J by 8 bases, with 10 bases between. The CDR3 contains 14 residues. Germline V gene lookup returns CDR1 SGHTA and CDR2 FQGNSA. This CDR3 is CASSLASRQEKLFF. For the CDR3, the DNA is TGTGCCAGCAGCTTAGCCTCCCGACAGGAAAAACTGTTTTTT.

The genes are TRBV28 and TRBJ2-7; TRBD1 agrees at 8 bases. CDR3 size: 19 residues. The J segment lost 2 bases and the V segment lost 4 bases, leaving 19 bases of the junction unmatched. The germline V gene encodes CDR1 MDHEN and CDR2 SYDVKM. CDR3 sequence (DNA): TGTGCCAGCAGTTCCTCCCGGACAGGGCGGGCTATCCCGCCCTACGAGCAGTACTTC. Amino acids: CASSSSRTGRAIPPYEQYF.

The CDR3 is CASSLAAGYTEAFF. The CDR3 DNA reads as TGTGCCAGCAGCTTGGCGGCAGGGTACACTGAAGCTTTCTTT. The chain carries TRBV5-5 and TRBJ1-1; D perhaps matches TRBD1 (5 bases). V shed 0 bases and J shed 3 bases, with 9 bases lying between them. The CDR3 totals 14 residues. CDR1 and CDR2 from the germline V gene are SGHKS and YYEKEE (reference sequence).

The chain employs TRBV30 and TRBJ2-7; 7 positions match TRBD1. The length of the CDR3 is 12 residues. The V segment lost 3 bases and the J segment 3 bases; nucleotides outside the gene matches: 2. Germline V lookup: CDR1 GTSNPN, CDR2 SVGIG (reference sequence). CDR3 loop: CAWSRQGYEQYF. Written as DNA, the CDR3 is TGTGCCTGGAGCCGACAGGGCTACGAGCAGTACTTC.

This clone showed up just once. J is TRBJ2-7 and V is TRBV2; the D gene is possibly TRBD1 (8 bases). CDR3 length equals 16 residues. Per the germline V gene, CDR1 is SNHLY and CDR2 is FYNNEI. The V end lost 8 bases, the J end lost 6 bases, and 26 bases lay between the germline ends. CDR3 nucleotide sequence: TGTGCCAGCGTTAAGGGGGGGACAGGACGGCGGGGCGAGCAGTACTTC. It encodes CASVKGGTGRRGEQYF.

The genes are TRBV4-1 and TRBJ1-1; 11 bases are shared with TRBD1. V shed 0 bases, J shed 4 bases, and the junction held 1 base outside the gene matches. Germline V gene sequence: CDR1 MGHRA, CDR2 YSYEKL. CDR3 length: 15 amino acids. This chain's CDR3 is CASSQDGTGGTEAFF. Written as DNA, the CDR3 is TGCGCCAGCAGCCAAGATGGGACAGGGGGCACTGAAGCTTTCTTT.

This clone is labeled as medium-sized. The chain has TRBV5-1 and TRBJ1-1; TRBD1 might be the D (5 bases). Germline V gives CDR1 SGHRS, CDR2 YFSETQ. The CDR3 totals 14 residues. V was trimmed by 3 bases and J by 4 bases, leaving 13 bases between them. The CDR3: CASSSLTGGTEAFF. The DNA for the CDR3 is TGCGCCAGCAGCTCCTTGACGGGGGGCACTGAAGCTTTCTTT.

The chain is built from TRBV4-2 and TRBJ2-7, with unresolved D. CDR3 length: 13 residues. Trimming shortened V by 0 bases and J by 7 bases, and 10 bases separated the two germline ends. Germline lookup yields CDR1 LGHNA and CDR2 YNFKEQ. Here the CDR3 reads CASSQDGIPEQYF. The CDR3 DNA sequence: TGTGCCAGCAGCCAAGACGGTATCCCGGAGCAGTACTTC.

This chain links TRBV7-2 with TRBJ2-5, with TRBD2 identical over 11 bases. Germline trimming cut 3 bases from V and 3 bases from J; bases unmatched to any gene: 6. Per germline, CDR1 SGHTA and CDR2 FQGNSA. The CDR3 consists of 16 residues. The CDR3 sequence is CASSFSVAGGEETQYF. The DNA of the CDR3 is TGTGCCAGCAGCTTTTCCGTAGCGGGAGGGGAAGAGACCCAGTACTTC.

The CDR3 DNA reads TGTGCCAGCAGTCCCCCCCGGGGCGGGACCTACGAGCAGTACTTC. Translating it yields CASSPPRGGTYEQYF. This chain uses TRBV7-9 with TRBJ2-7; D is perhaps TRBD2 (6 bases). The V and J ends lost 6 bases and 2 bases respectively, with 17 bases between them. The CDR3 contains 15 residues. The germline V gene encodes CDR1 SEHNR and CDR2 FQNEAQ (reference sequence).

The chain carries TRBV6-1 and TRBJ1-5; D ambiguous. The V end was cut by 4 bases, the J end by 0 bases, with 16 bases between. From germline, CDR1 is MNHNS and CDR2 SASEGT. CDR3 length: 17 residues. The CDR3 region has the DNA TGTGCCAGCAGTGTGGATCACCTTTCAAATAGCAATCAGCCCCAGCATTTT. It specifies CASSVDHLSNSNQPQHF.